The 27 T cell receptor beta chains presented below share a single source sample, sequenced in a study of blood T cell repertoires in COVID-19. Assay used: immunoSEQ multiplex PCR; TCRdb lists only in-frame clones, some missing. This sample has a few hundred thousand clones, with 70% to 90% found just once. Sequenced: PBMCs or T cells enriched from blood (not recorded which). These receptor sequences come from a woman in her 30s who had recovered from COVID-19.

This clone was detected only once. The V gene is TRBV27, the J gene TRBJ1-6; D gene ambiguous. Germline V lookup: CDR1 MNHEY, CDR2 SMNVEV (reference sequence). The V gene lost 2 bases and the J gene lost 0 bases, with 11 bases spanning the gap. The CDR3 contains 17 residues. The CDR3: CASSLEGPSSYNSPLHF. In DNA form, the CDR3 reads TGTGCCAGCAGTTTAGAGGGTCCGAGCTCCTATAATTCACCCCTCCACTTT.

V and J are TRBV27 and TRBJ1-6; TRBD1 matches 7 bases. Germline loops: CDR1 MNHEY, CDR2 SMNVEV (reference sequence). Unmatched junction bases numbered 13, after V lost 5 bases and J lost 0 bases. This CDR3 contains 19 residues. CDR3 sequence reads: CASSLPGTVLSSYNSPLHF. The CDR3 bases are TGTGCCAGCAGTCTCCCCGGGACAGTCCTGAGCTCCTATAATTCACCCCTCCACTTT.

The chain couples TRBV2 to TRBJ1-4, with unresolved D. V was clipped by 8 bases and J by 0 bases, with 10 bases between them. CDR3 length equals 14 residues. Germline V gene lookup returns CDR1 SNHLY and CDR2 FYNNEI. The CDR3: CASDVTPTNEKLFF. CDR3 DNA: TGTGCCAGCGACGTGACACCAACTAATGAAAAACTGTTTTTT.

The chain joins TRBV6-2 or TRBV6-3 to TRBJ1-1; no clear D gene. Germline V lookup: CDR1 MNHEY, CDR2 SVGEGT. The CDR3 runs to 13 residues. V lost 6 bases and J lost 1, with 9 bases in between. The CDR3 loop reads CASRYVGNTEAFF. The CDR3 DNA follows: TGTGCCAGCAGATACGTCGGGAACACTGAAGCTTTCTTT.

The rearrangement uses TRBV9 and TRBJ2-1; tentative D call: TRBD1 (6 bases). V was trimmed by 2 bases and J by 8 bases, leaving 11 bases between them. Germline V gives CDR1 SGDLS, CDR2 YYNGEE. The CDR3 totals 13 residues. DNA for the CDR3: TGTGCCAGCAGCGTCCACAGGGTGGATGAGCAGTTCTTC. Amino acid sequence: CASSVHRVDEQFF.

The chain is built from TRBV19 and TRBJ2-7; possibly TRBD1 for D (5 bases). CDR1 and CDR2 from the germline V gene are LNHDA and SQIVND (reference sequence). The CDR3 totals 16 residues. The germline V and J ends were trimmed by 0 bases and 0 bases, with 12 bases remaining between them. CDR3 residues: CASSIDRTFSSYEQYF. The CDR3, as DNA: TGTGCCAGTAGTATAGATCGGACATTTTCCTCCTACGAGCAGTACTTC.

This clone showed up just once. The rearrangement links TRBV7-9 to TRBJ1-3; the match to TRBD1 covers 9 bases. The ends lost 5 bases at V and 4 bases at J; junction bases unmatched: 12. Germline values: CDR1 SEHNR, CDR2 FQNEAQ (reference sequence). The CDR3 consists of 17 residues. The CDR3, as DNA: TGTGCCAGCAGCACAACTAACGGACAGGGGTTGGGAAACACCATATATTTT. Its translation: CASSTTNGQGLGNTIYF.

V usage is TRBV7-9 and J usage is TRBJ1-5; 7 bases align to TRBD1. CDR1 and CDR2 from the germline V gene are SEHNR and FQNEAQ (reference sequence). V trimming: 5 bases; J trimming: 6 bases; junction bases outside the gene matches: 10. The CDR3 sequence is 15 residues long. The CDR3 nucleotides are TGTGCCAGCAGCCCGGAGGGGGCTAAGATTCAGCCCCAGCATTTT. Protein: CASSPEGAKIQPQHF.

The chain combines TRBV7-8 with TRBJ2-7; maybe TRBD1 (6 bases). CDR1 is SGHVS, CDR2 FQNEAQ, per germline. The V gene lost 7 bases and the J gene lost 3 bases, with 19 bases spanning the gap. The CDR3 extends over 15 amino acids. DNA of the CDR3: TGTGCCAGCAACAACCGGGACACCTCCATCTACGAGCAGTACTTC. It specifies CASNNRDTSIYEQYF. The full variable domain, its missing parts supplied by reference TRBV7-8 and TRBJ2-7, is GAGVSQSPRYKVAKRGQDVALRCDPISGHVSLFWYQQALGQGPEFLTYFQNEAQLDKSGLPSDRFFAERPEGSVSTLKIQRTQQEDSAVYLCASNNRDTSIYEQYFGPGTRLTVT.

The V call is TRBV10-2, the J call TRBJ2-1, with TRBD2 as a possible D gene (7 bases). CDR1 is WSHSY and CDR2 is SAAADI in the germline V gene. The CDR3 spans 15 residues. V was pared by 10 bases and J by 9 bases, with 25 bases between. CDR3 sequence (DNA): TGCGCCACCGAGGGGAGGGGGACTTTCGGAGGTGAGCAGTTCTTC. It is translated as CATEGRGTFGGEQFF.

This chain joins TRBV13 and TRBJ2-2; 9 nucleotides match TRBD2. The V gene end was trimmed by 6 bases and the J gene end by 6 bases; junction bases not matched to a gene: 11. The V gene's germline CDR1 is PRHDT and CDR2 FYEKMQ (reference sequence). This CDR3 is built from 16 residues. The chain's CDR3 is CASSPPSGVLAGELFF. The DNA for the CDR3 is TGTGCCAGCAGTCCGCCTAGCGGGGTATTAGCCGGGGAGCTGTTTTTT.

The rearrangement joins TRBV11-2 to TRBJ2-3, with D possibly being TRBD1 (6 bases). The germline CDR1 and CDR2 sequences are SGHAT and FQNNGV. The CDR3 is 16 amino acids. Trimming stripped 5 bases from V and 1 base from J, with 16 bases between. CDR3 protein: CASSAQGHGGTDTQYF. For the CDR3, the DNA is TGTGCCAGCAGCGCCCAGGGGCACGGAGGCACAGATACGCAGTATTTT.

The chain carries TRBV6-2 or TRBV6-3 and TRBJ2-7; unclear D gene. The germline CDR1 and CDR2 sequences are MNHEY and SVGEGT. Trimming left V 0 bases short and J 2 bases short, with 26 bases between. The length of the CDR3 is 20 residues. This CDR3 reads CASSYSLGRQRKAKTYEQYF. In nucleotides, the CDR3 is TGTGCCAGCAGTTACTCGTTAGGTCGACAAAGGAAAGCCAAAACCTACGAGCAGTACTTC.

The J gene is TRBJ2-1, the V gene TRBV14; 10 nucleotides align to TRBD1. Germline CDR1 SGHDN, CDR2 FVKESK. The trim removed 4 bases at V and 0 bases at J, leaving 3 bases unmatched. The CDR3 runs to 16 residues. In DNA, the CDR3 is TGTGCCAGCAGCCGATGGACAGGGGGCTCCTACAATGAGCAGTTCTTC. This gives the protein CASSRWTGGSYNEQFF.

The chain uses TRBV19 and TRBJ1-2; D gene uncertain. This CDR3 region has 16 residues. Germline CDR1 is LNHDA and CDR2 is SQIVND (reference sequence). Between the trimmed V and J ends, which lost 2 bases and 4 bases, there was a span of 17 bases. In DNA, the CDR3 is TGTGCCAGTAGTATACCGGGCGGAGGAATTTCCTATGGCTACACCTTC. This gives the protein CASSIPGGGISYGYTF.

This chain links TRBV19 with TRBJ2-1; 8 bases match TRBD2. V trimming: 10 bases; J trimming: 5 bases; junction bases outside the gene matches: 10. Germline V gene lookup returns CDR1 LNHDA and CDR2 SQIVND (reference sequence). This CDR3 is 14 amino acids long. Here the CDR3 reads CATNRGGRNNEQFF. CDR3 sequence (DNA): TGTGCCACCAACCGCGGGGGGCGGAACAATGAGCAGTTCTTC.

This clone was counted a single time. In DNA form, the CDR3 reads TGTGCCAGCAGCGAGAGACAGGGTATGAACACTGAAGCTTTCTTT. Protein product: CASSERQGMNTEAFF. V and J are TRBV7-3 and TRBJ1-1, with 7 bases fitting TRBD1. The V gene end was trimmed by 5 bases and the J gene end by 0 bases; junction bases not matched to a gene: 6. The germline V gene has CDR1 SGHTA and CDR2 FQGTGA. The CDR3 loop spans 15 amino acids.

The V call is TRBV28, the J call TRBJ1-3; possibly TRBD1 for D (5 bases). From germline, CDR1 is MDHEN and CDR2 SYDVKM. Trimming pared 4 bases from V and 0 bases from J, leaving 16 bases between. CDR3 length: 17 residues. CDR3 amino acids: CASSYRRQRSSGNTIYF. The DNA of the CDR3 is TGTGCCAGCAGTTACAGGCGGCAGAGGAGCTCTGGAAACACCATATATTTT.

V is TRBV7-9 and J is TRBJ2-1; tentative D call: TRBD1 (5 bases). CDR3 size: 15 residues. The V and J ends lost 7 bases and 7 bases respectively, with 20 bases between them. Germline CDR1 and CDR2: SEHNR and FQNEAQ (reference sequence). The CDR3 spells CASTSKVAGLNEQFF. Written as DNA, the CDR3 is TGTGCCAGCACCTCGAAAGTGGCAGGGTTGAATGAGCAGTTCTTC.

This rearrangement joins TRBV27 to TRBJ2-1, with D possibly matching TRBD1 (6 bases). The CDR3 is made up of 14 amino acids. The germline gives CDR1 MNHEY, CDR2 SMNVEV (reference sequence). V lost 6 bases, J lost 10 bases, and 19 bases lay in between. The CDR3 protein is CASSPQRDNVEQFF. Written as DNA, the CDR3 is TGTGCCAGCAGCCCTCAACGGGACAACGTAGAGCAGTTCTTC.

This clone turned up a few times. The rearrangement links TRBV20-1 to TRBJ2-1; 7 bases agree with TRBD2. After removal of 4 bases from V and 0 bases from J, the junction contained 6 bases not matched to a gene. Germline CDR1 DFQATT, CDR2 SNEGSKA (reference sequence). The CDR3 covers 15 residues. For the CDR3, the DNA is TGCAGTGCTAATGACGGGGGGTCCTCCTACAATGAGCAGTTCTTC. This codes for CSANDGGSSYNEQFF.

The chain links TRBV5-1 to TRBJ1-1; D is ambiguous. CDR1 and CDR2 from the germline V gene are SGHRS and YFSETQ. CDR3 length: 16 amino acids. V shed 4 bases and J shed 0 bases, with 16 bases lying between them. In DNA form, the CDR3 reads TGCGCCAGCAGCCCTCAGGCGGGGTCTATGAACACTGAAGCTTTCTTT. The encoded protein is CASSPQAGSMNTEAFF.

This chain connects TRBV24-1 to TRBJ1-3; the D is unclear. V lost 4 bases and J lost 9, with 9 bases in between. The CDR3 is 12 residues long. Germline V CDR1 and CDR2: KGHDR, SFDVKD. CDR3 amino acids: CATSDPIGTIYF. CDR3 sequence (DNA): TGTGCCACCAGTGACCCTATTGGCACCATATATTTT.

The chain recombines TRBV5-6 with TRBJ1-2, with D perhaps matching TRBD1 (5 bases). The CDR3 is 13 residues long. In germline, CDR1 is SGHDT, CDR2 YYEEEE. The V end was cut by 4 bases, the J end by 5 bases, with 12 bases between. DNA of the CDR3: TGTGCCAGCAGCGCCAACAGGATGTATGGCTACACCTTC. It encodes CASSANRMYGYTF.

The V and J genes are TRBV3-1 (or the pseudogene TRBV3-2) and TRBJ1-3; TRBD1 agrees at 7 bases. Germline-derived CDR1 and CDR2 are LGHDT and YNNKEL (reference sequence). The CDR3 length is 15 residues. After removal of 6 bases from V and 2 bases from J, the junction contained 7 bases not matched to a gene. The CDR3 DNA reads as TGTGCCAGCAGTCAGGACAGGAGCGCTGGAAACACCATATATTTT. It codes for CASSQDRSAGNTIYF.

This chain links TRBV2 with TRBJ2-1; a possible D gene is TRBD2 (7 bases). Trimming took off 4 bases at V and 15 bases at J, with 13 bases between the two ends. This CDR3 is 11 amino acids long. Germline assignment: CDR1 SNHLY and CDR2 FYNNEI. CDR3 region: CASSAGGSGFF. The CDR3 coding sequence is TGTGCCAGCAGTGCGGGGGGCTCGGGGTTCTTC. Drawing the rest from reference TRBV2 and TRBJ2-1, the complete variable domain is EPEVTQTPSHQVTQMGQEVILRCVPISNHLYFYWYRQILGQKVEFLVSFYNNEISEKSEIFDDQFSVERPDGSNFTLKIRSTKLEDSAMYFCASSAGGSGFFGPGTRLTVL.

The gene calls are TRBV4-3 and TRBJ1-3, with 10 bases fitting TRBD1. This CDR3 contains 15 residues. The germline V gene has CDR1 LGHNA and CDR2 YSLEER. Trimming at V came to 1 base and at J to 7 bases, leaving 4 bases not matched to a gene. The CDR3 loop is CASSQGDRGPNTIYF. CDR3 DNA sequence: TGCGCCAGCAGCCAAGGGGACAGGGGCCCCAACACCATATATTTT.